This entry is about one T cell receptor beta chain. The CDR3 covers 13 residues. CDR1 and CDR2 (germline): MNHEY, SMNVEV (reference sequence). V was shortened by 6 bases and J by 0 bases, with 9 bases between the two germline ends. This entry comes from a study of blood T cell repertoires in COVID-19. Turning to the study itself: Samples representing acute and convalescent COVID-19 were sourced from the United States, Italy and Spain. T cells, B-cell-depleted T cells, or PBMCs supplied cDNA or gDNA.

In the authors' workflow: Reference gene primer amplification gave estimated nucleated cell counts. Produced via immunoSEQ multiplex PCR; TCRdb's table is partial and in-frame only. V and J calls and clone size come straight from that table; D and trimming were deduced from the DNA. The sample contains around 320,000 clones, around 90% of which appear only once. This clonotype was sampled from a man aged 18 to 30 with active or convalescent COVID-19. The chain links TRBV27 to TRBJ2-7; D perhaps matches TRBD1 (6 bases). What was sequenced was peripheral blood. The CDR3 sequence is CASRDSSSYEQYF. The CDR3 DNA is TGTGCCAGCAGGGACAGTAGCTCCTACGAGCAGTACTTC.